This T cell receptor (beta chain) was captured by sequencing in a study of T cells after yellow fever vaccination. Whole-study results and caveats: Shared CD4/CD8 clonotypes were a small share, likely from convergent recombination. Sorted repertoires could include abundant contaminating clonotypes from bulk cells.

Germline-derived CDR1 and CDR2 are LGHNA and YNFKEQ. The CDR3 loop spans 15 amino acids. The V and J ends lost 0 bases and 1 base, in that order; junction bases with no gene match: 2. With regard to this clonotype: The antigen is not known.

Each CDR3 protein is one row after TCRdb ran MiXCR on the 5' RACE reads. The sample gives approximately 130,000 distinct CDR3 sequences, 13% to 15% of which show up once; more than 40% is in the top ten. This specimen was CD8+ T cells sorted from PBMCs, taken 5 days after the yellow fever booster vaccination. V usage is TRBV4-2 and J usage is TRBJ1-1; TRBD1 agrees at 7 bases. This clonotype was sampled from a man between 18 and 35 years old who received the YFV17D yellow fever vaccine. The CDR3 nucleotides read TGTGCCAGCAGCCAAGAGAGGACAGGGAACACTGAAGCTTTCTTT. Amino acids: CASSQERTGNTEAFF.